The 4 T cell receptor beta chains presented below share a single source sample, sequenced in a study of shared clonotypes between healthy human individuals. Method: immunoSEQ multiplex PCR; TCRdb's copy keeps in-frame clones and lacks some. The data show about 580,000 clones, with 95% to 98% seen just once and 0.3% held by the top ten. Positive CCR7 selection of CD45RO-negative cells yielded the naive CD8 cells, and terminally differentiated effector memory CD45RA+ cells were excluded. The sample was naive CD8+ T cells sorted from blood. The origin of the receptors is a man aged 25 to 40 in good health.

The chain is built from TRBV29-1 and TRBJ2-1, with no clear D. The CDR3 has 13 amino acids. Germline V gives CDR1 SQVTM, CDR2 ANQGSEA. V was cut by 7 bases and J by 0 bases, with 10 bases left in between. The CDR3 protein is CSAEISSYNEQFF. CDR3 in DNA: TGCAGCGCGGAGATCAGCTCCTACAATGAGCAGTTCTTC.

The V call is TRBV18, the J call TRBJ1-2, with D unclear. The V and J ends lost 2 bases and 4 bases respectively, with 8 bases between them. Germline CDR1 reads KGHSH; CDR2 reads LQKENI. The CDR3 has 13 residues. The DNA for the CDR3 is TGTGCCAGCTCACCATGGCCATCCTATGGCTACACCTTC. It is translated as CASSPWPSYGYTF. The whole variable domain, remainder taken from reference TRBV18 and TRBJ1-2, is NAGVMQNPRHLVRRRGQEARLRCSPMKGHSHVYWYRQLPEEGLKFMVYLQKENIIDESGMPKERFSAEFPKEGPSILRIQQVVRGDSAAYFCASSPWPSYGYTFGSGTRLTVV.

The rearrangement links TRBV11-2 to TRBJ1-1, with D unclear. Germline V gene sequence: CDR1 SGHAT, CDR2 FQNNGV. The V end lost 0 bases, the J end lost 4 bases, and 24 bases lay between the germline ends. The length of the CDR3 is 19 residues. The CDR3, as DNA: TGTGCCAGCAGCTTAGATTTTTGGGGAGCGGGCCCTGAGGGCACTGAAGCTTTCTTT. Amino acids: CASSLDFWGAGPEGTEAFF.

The chain links TRBV7-7 to TRBJ2-1; 9 nucleotides agree with TRBD1. The CDR3 totals 15 residues. The V gene end was trimmed by 3 bases and the J gene end by 2 bases; junction bases not matched to a gene: 2. CDR1 and CDR2 from the germline V gene are SSHAT and FNYEAQ (reference sequence). The CDR3 reads CASSFRQGAYNEQFF. For the CDR3, the DNA is TGTGCCAGCAGCTTTCGACAGGGGGCCTACAATGAGCAGTTCTTC.